This entry concerns a single T cell receptor beta chain. Its cognate antigen is unknown. Deletions cut 6 bases from V and 0 bases from J, with 10 bases between. The length of the CDR3 is 14 residues. The germline gives CDR1 SGHDN, CDR2 FVKESK. The sample is drawn from a study of cytomegalovirus exposure and HLA in healthy donors. The wider study: Unique TCRs from HLA-typed donors, 65 million to 85 million of them, were held in an early data release. The study's findings and limits: Most TCR sequences proved rare, with some public TCRs found in many donors. Highly shared sequence variants in one cluster were likely a sequencing artifact. Later analysis found that TCR beta chains associated with HLA were more clonally expanded than other, equally common chains.

This PCR relied on a set of 60 Vbeta primers and 13 Jbeta primers. Assay: immunoSEQ multiplex PCR; the TCRdb copy retains only in-frame clones and omits some. The top ten hold approximately 2.4% of the sample, which has around 200,000 clones, about four fifths seen once. The material sequenced was PBMCs. The sequence came from a woman between 50 and 59 years old in good health and CMV-seronegative. The V and J genes are TRBV14 and TRBJ2-3; D is unclear. CDR3 nucleotide sequence: TGTGCCAGCAGGGAATACGGGAGCACAGATACGCAGTATTTT. It translates to CASREYGSTDTQYF.